The 4 T cell receptor beta chains below come from one sample, sequenced in a study of Graves' ophthalmopathy and Graves' hyperthyroidism. RNA transcripts were the source from which TCR beta CDR3 regions were amplified. First-round RT-PCR with HTBI primers preceded a second-round multiplex PCR. MiXCR, applied by TCRdb to the multiplex PCR reads, yields one record per CDR3 protein. The sample lists hundreds of thousands of distinct CDR3 sequences, roughly two fifths occurring once. Input material: peripheral blood. These receptors originate from an adult man with Graves' ophthalmopathy.

For this clonotype: One end of the junction fails to match germline, which may point to a read error. V is TRBV15 and J is TRBJ2-7; 10 positions agree with TRBD1. The CDR3 totals 13 residues. CDR1 and CDR2 (germline): LNHNV, YYDKDF (reference sequence). CDR3 amino acids: CANSRDRGLEQYF. The CDR3 nucleotides are TGTGCCAACAGCAGGGACAGGGGTCTCGAGCAGTACTTC. Full variable domain (rest looked up from reference TRBV15 and TRBJ2-7): DAMVIQNPRYQVTQFGKPVTLSCSQTLNHNVMYWYQQKSSQAPKLLFHYYDKDFNNEADTPDNFQSRRPNTSFCFLDIRSPGLGDTAMYLCANSRDRGLEQYFGPGTRLTVT.

Here the CDR3 DNA reads TGTGCCAGCAGCTTAACGGGACAAGACTACGAGCAGTACTTC. Translating it yields CASSLTGQDYEQYF. The J gene is TRBJ2-7, the V gene TRBV7-8, with D maybe TRBD1 (6 bases). The germline gives CDR1 SGHVS, CDR2 FQNEAQ. Between the trimmed V and J ends, which lost 2 bases and 3 bases, there was a span of 11 bases. This CDR3 spans 14 amino acids. Looking up the rest from reference TRBV7-8 and TRBJ2-7 gives the full variable domain: GAGVSQSPRYKVAKRGQDVALRCDPISGHVSLFWYQQALGQGPEFLTYFQNEAQLDKSGLPSDRFFAERPEGSVSTLKIQRTQQEDSAVYLCASSLTGQDYEQYFGPGTRLTVT.

About this clonotype itself: Mismatch with germline at one junction end may stem from a read error. DNA of the CDR3: TGTGACATCAGTGGGTCGAAGAATAATCAGCCCCAGCATTTT. As protein: CDISGSKNNQPQHF. The V call is TRBV10-3, the J call TRBJ1-5; D is uncertain. This CDR3 region has 14 residues. Germline CDR1 is ENHRY and CDR2 is SYGVKD.

On this clonotype: This sequence may be a read error, since a much larger clone differs from it by one base. The rearrangement uses TRBV12-3 or TRBV12-4 and TRBJ2-5; D may be TRBD2 (5 bases). This CDR3 is 14 amino acids long. V lost 1 base and J 5 bases, leaving 11 bases between the germline ends. The CDR3 reads CASSLVAPAETQYF. CDR3 nucleotide sequence: TGTGCCAGCAGTTTAGTAGCGCCGGCGGAGACCCAGTACTTC.